Listed here is a single T cell receptor beta chain. The source of the sample is a study of T cell changes during pregnancy in multiple sclerosis. TCRdb's copy holds only in-frame clones and misses some; the assay was immunoSEQ multiplex PCR. The sample has 50,000 or so clones, about 91% seen once. This TCR came from a female donor in good health, enrolled as a control in a pregnancy study. The specimen was peripheral blood, collected after pregnancy.

The CDR3 loop is CASSTRQGLEAEAFF. Here the CDR3 DNA reads TGTGCCAGCTCAACTAGACAGGGTTTGGAAGCTGAAGCTTTCTTT. The chain joins TRBV18 to TRBJ1-1; 7 positions match TRBD1. Germline CDR1 and CDR2: KGHSH and LQKENI. The V segment lost 5 bases and the J segment 6 bases; nucleotides outside the gene matches: 12. There are 15 residues in the CDR3.